This T cell receptor (beta chain) was sequenced during a study of blood T cell repertoires in COVID-19. Across the study: Samples of COVID-19 (acute and convalescent) were obtained from the United States, Italy and Spain. Nucleic acid was either cDNA or gDNA, and it came from T cells, B-cell-depleted T cells, or PBMCs.

Per the original methods: Reference gene primer amplification in the assay estimated nucleated cell counts. Sequenced by immunoSEQ multiplex PCR; TCRdb stores in-frame clones only, minus some. V, J and clone size reflect that table, while D and trimming were determined from the DNA. The sample lists about 71,000 clones, 90% occurring once. The V and J ends lost 2 bases and 1 base respectively, with 11 bases between them. This CDR3 contains 16 residues. CDR1 and CDR2 from the germline V gene are KGHDR and SFDVKD. This clonotype was sampled from a woman aged 18-35 years with acute or convalescent COVID-19. The rearrangement joins TRBV24-1 to TRBJ1-5; a weak D match, TRBD1 (6 bases). The sequenced sample was peripheral blood. The DNA of the CDR3 is TGTGCCACCAGTGATTGGGACATCGGGAGCAATCAGCCCCAGCATTTT. This encodes CATSDWDIGSNQPQHF.